The next 30 T cell receptor beta chains were all read from a single sample in a study of cytomegalovirus exposure and HLA in healthy donors. PCR employed 60 Vbeta and 13 Jbeta primers. Clones were read by immunoSEQ multiplex PCR, and TCRdb kept only the in-frame ones, dropping some. The repertoire has 90,000 to 120,000 clones, 82% of them found once; the top ten carry approximately 2.4%. The sample taken for sequencing was PBMCs. The source of these receptors is a man between 25 and 39 years old in good health and CMV-seropositive.

This clone has only one observation. The chain couples TRBV7-2 to TRBJ2-5, with 10 bases aligning to TRBD1. Germline values: CDR1 SGHTA, CDR2 FQGNSA. The V gene end was trimmed by 0 bases and the J gene end by 13 bases; junction bases not matched to a gene: 11. CDR3 length: 15 residues. The DNA for the CDR3 is TGTGCCAGCAGCTTAGCCCCCTCCGGGACAGGGGTTTCGTACTTC. It encodes CASSLAPSGTGVSYF.

J is TRBJ2-1 and V is TRBV11-3; TRBD2 matches 13 bases. The CDR3 runs 14 residues. The V and J ends lost 6 bases and 10 bases, in that order; junction bases with no gene match: 6. Germline V CDR1 and CDR2: SGHNT, YENEEA. The CDR3 reads CASRLTSGGWEQFF. The CDR3 DNA sequence: TGTGCCAGCAGGCTGACTAGCGGGGGGTGGGAGCAGTTCTTC.

V usage is TRBV30 and J usage is TRBJ1-2, with D tentatively TRBD1 (6 bases). The germline V and J ends were trimmed by 1 base and 2 bases, with 8 bases remaining between them. This CDR3 has 13 amino acids. Germline CDR1 GTSNPN, CDR2 SVGIG (reference sequence). The CDR3 region is CAWSGGLNYGYTF. In nucleotides, the CDR3 is TGTGCCTGGAGTGGGGGGCTAAACTATGGCTACACCTTC.

The chain joins TRBV7-2 to TRBJ1-1, with TRBD1 as a possible D gene (5 bases). The CDR3 contains 13 residues. V gave up 5 bases and J gave up 1 base, with 8 bases separating them. Per the germline V gene, CDR1 is SGHTA and CDR2 is FQGNSA. CDR3 residues: CASSQTGNTEAFF. DNA for the CDR3: TGTGCCAGCAGCCAAACAGGGAACACTGAAGCTTTCTTT.

The chain couples TRBV6-5 to TRBJ2-2; no clear D. Germline CDR1 is MNHEY and CDR2 is SVGAGI. The V end lost 7 bases, the J end lost 5 bases, and 11 bases lay between the germline ends. This CDR3 has 13 residues. In DNA, the CDR3 is TGTGCCAGCATCCCCTCACAGACCGGGGAGCTGTTTTTT. Translating it yields CASIPSQTGELFF.

Points on this clone: One end of the junction varies from germline; a read error may be responsible. The V and J genes are TRBV6-5 and TRBJ2-6; tentatively, D is TRBD1 (5 bases). Looked up from germline, CDR1 is MNHEY and CDR2 is SVGAGI. CDR3 length equals 15 residues. The chain's CDR3 is CASSLSNSGANGLTF. CDR3 in DNA: TGTGCCAGCAGTTTATCGAACTCTGGGGCCAACGGCCTGACTTTC.

V is TRBV7-8 and J is TRBJ2-1; possible D gene TRBD2, 6 bases. V lost 5 bases, J lost 5 bases, and 16 bases lay in between. The CDR3 has 15 residues. Germline CDR1 is SGHVS and CDR2 is FQNEAQ. CDR3: CASSPAGTGDNEQFF. The CDR3 nucleotides are TGTGCCAGCAGCCCTGCCGGGACTGGAGACAATGAGCAGTTCTTC.

V is TRBV11-3 and J is TRBJ2-7; 9 bases match TRBD2. V was clipped by 2 bases and J by 1 base; unmatched bases: 3. The CDR3 spans 15 residues. Germline V CDR1 and CDR2: SGHNT, YENEEA. The CDR3 protein is CASSLLAGRSYEQYF. CDR3 bases: TGTGCCAGCAGCTTACTAGCGGGGAGATCCTACGAGCAGTACTTC. Full variable domain (outside the CDR3, taken from reference TRBV11-3 and TRBJ2-7): EAGVVQSPRYKIIEKKQPVAFWCNPISGHNTLYWYLQNLGQGPELLIRYENEEAVDDSQLPKDRFSAERLKGVDSTLKIQPAELGDSAVYLCASSLLAGRSYEQYFGPGTRLTVT.

The chain links TRBV19 to TRBJ1-2; D perhaps matches TRBD1 (5 bases). V dropped 3 bases and J dropped 0 bases, with 11 bases sitting between them. This CDR3 contains 15 residues. CDR1 is LNHDA and CDR2 is SQIVND in the germline V gene (reference sequence). The CDR3 sequence: CASSIGAVANYGYTF. CDR3 DNA: TGTGCCAGTAGTATTGGGGCCGTAGCTAACTATGGCTACACCTTC.

V usage is TRBV6-5 and J usage is TRBJ1-2; 7 nucleotides match TRBD1. Germline V gene sequence: CDR1 MNHEY, CDR2 SVGAGI. There are 15 residues in the CDR3. J lost 4 bases, V lost 6 bases, and 11 bases had no gene match. In nucleotides, the CDR3 is TGTGCCAGCAGGCCCTTTACAGGGGCGGCCTATGGCTACACCTTC. This translates into CASRPFTGAAYGYTF.

A single count supports this clone. The chain couples TRBV4-1 to TRBJ1-3; 10 bases are a match to TRBD1. This CDR3 spans 17 amino acids. V gave up 1 base and J gave up 0 bases; unmatched junction bases: 3. Germline V gene lookup returns CDR1 MGHRA and CDR2 YSYEKL. The CDR3 coding sequence is TGCGCCAGCAGCCAAGGGACAGGGGGTAGCTCTGGAAACACCATATATTTT. Translating gives CASSQGTGGSSGNTIYF.

The J gene is TRBJ2-7, the V gene TRBV13; 11 nucleotides align to TRBD1. Looked up from germline, CDR1 is PRHDT and CDR2 is FYEKMQ (reference sequence). The CDR3 length is 14 residues. V gave up 5 bases and J gave up 6 bases; unmatched junction bases: 6. The CDR3, as DNA: TGTGCCAGCAGCCGGGACAGGGGGGACGGCGAGCAGTACTTC. This encodes CASSRDRGDGEQYF.

CDR3 in DNA: TGCAGCGTTGAAGATGTCCAGAGGGAAAACATTCAGTACTTC. The encoded protein is CSVEDVQRENIQYF. The chain carries TRBV29-1 and TRBJ2-4; D perhaps matches TRBD2 (5 bases). The CDR3 loop spans 14 amino acids. The ends were cut back, 0 bases at V and 5 bases at J, with 11 bases in the middle. CDR1 and CDR2 from the germline V gene are SQVTM and ANQGSEA.

This sequence joins TRBV2 and TRBJ2-5; 7 bases match TRBD2. The germline V gene has CDR1 SNHLY and CDR2 FYNNEI. Trimming cost V 8 bases and J 4 bases; bases outside gene matches: 13. This CDR3 has 15 amino acids. CDR3 nucleotide sequence: TGTGCCAGCGCGGAGAGATCCCCGGGAGGAGAGACCCAGTACTTC. Protein product: CASAERSPGGETQYF. Variable domain in full (rest from reference TRBV2 and TRBJ2-5): EPEVTQTPSHQVTQMGQEVILRCVPISNHLYFYWYRQILGQKVEFLVSFYNNEISEKSEIFDDQFSVERPDGSNFTLKIRSTKLEDSAMYFCASAERSPGGETQYFGPGTRLLVL.

J is TRBJ2-2 and V is TRBV27, with TRBD2 matching over 10 bases. CDR1 is MNHEY, CDR2 SMNVEV, per germline (reference sequence). Trimming took 3 bases from V and 0 from J; bases not matched to a gene: 4. The CDR3 runs to 17 residues. The CDR3 reads CASSFLAGVSNTGELFF. For the CDR3, the DNA is TGTGCCAGCAGTTTCCTAGCGGGGGTTTCGAACACCGGGGAGCTGTTTTTT.

This clone was found once. This chain uses TRBV29-1 with TRBJ2-7; D possibly corresponds to TRBD1 (6 bases). The V end lost 4 bases, the J end lost 5 bases, and 12 bases lay between the germline ends. There are 12 residues in the CDR3. Germline CDR1 reads SQVTM; CDR2 reads ANQGSEA. CDR3 DNA: TGCAGCGTTGCCTGGGGGCGAAACGAGCAGTACTTC. It codes for CSVAWGRNEQYF.

The chain carries TRBV19 and TRBJ1-6; TRBD1 matches at 10 bases. Germline-derived CDR1 and CDR2 are LNHDA and SQIVND (reference sequence). V lost 8 bases, J lost 13 bases, and 17 bases stayed unmatched. The CDR3 has 16 amino acids. CDR3 bases: TGTGCCAGTCACTACTCGGGACAGGGGCGTCTAGGGCCCCTCCACTTT. This sequence encodes CASHYSGQGRLGPLHF. Using reference TRBV19 and TRBJ1-6 for the parts outside the CDR3, the full variable domain is DGGITQSPKYLFRKEGQNVTLSCEQNLNHDAMYWYRQDPGQGLRLIYYSQIVNDFQKGDIAEGYSVSREKKESFPLTVTSAQKNPTAFYLCASHYSGQGRLGPLHFGNGTRLTVT.

This clone has more than one count but fewer than ten. This chain uses TRBV9 with TRBJ2-7, with 7 bases fitting TRBD1. With V trimmed by 3 bases and J by 7 bases, 10 bases remained unmatched. The CDR3 contains 14 residues. Germline assignment: CDR1 SGDLS and CDR2 YYNGEE. CDR3 residues: CASSDRTGSAEQYF. CDR3 coding DNA: TGTGCCAGCAGCGATCGGACAGGTTCTGCGGAGCAGTACTTC.

The V call is TRBV4-1, the J call TRBJ2-3; TRBD2 aligns across 14 bases. CDR1 and CDR2 from the germline V gene are MGHRA and YSYEKL. Trimming took 4 bases from V and 1 from J; bases not matched to a gene: 4. CDR3 length equals 17 residues. The CDR3 here is CASSLGLAGGRTDTQYF. CDR3 in DNA: TGCGCCAGCAGCCTCGGACTAGCGGGGGGCCGCACAGATACGCAGTATTTT.

This rearrangement joins TRBV5-1 to TRBJ2-6; D might be TRBD2 (6 bases). The germline V and J ends were trimmed by 4 bases and 1 base, with 9 bases remaining between them. Germline assignment: CDR1 SGHRS and CDR2 YFSETQ. CDR3 length: 15 amino acids. The CDR3 DNA reads TGCGCCAGCAGCCCGGGACTTTCTGGGGCCAACGTCCTGACTTTC. This encodes CASSPGLSGANVLTF.

The V gene is TRBV12-5, the J gene TRBJ2-1, with 9 bases fitting TRBD1. V shed 5 bases and J 4 bases; nucleotides not matched to a gene: 6. The germline CDR1 and CDR2 sequences are LGHNT and FRNRAP. The CDR3 contains 15 residues. The CDR3 coding sequence is TGTGCTAGTGGTCTCGCCGGGACAGGGTACAATGAGCAGTTCTTC. It codes for CASGLAGTGYNEQFF.

V gene TRBV10-2 combines with J gene TRBJ2-1; 8 bases map to TRBD2. The ends lost 6 bases at V and 9 bases at J; junction bases unmatched: 10. CDR1 and CDR2 from the germline V gene are WSHSY and SAAADI. The CDR3 totals 14 residues. CDR3 nucleotides: TGCGCCAGCAGGGTAACGGGGGGGCAGGGTGAGCAGTTCTTC. Protein: CASRVTGGQGEQFF.

In its sample, this clone was seen once. V usage is TRBV30 and J usage is TRBJ2-2, with TRBD2 matching 11 bases. Germline V gene data show CDR1 as GTSNPN and CDR2 as SVGIG (reference sequence). Trimming removed 5 bases from V and 7 bases from J; junction bases left unmatched: 9. The CDR3 loop spans 15 amino acids. CDR3 residues: CAWGASGGRSGELFF. The CDR3 region has the DNA TGTGCCTGGGGCGCTAGCGGGGGGAGGAGCGGGGAGCTGTTTTTT.

This chain uses TRBV15 with TRBJ2-3, with D tentatively TRBD1 (6 bases). Looked up from germline, CDR1 is LNHNV and CDR2 is YYDKDF (reference sequence). The CDR3 runs to 16 residues. Trimming took off 6 bases at V and 0 bases at J, with 16 bases between the two ends. CDR3 sequence reads: CATSTRGMASTDTQYF. The CDR3 nucleotides are TGTGCCACCAGTACGAGGGGGATGGCTAGCACAGATACGCAGTATTTT.

J is TRBJ2-3 and V is TRBV11-2; 10 positions match TRBD2. Germline V lookup: CDR1 SGHAT, CDR2 FQNNGV. Trimming removed 4 bases from V and 4 bases from J; junction bases left unmatched: 8. The CDR3 sequence is 16 residues long. The CDR3 DNA reads TGTGCCAGCAGCTCCACCCGGACTAGCGGCGCAGATACGCAGTATTTT. This encodes CASSSTRTSGADTQYF.

This sequence joins TRBV6-1 and TRBJ1-6; 9 bases match TRBD1. The CDR3 is made up of 15 amino acids. Germline V gene lookup returns CDR1 MNHNS and CDR2 SASEGT. The V segment lost 6 bases and the J segment 9 bases; nucleotides outside the gene matches: 9. The CDR3 here is CASRAGTGRSSPLHF. The DNA of the CDR3 is TGTGCCAGCAGAGCCGGGACAGGGAGAAGTTCACCCCTCCACTTT.

The chain recombines TRBV9 with TRBJ2-3, with D unclear. Trimming left V 4 bases short and J 1 base short, with 7 bases between. The CDR3 consists of 13 residues. Germline-derived CDR1 and CDR2 are SGDLS and YYNGEE. The CDR3 sequence is CASSLIGTDTQYF. DNA of the CDR3: TGTGCCAGCAGCCTCATAGGCACAGATACGCAGTATTTT.

CDR3 in DNA: TGTGCCAGCAGTGACTCGAGGGCGATAGATACGCAGTATTTT. Translating gives CASSDSRAIDTQYF. The chain has TRBV6-4 and TRBJ2-3, with D possibly TRBD2 on 5 matching bases. In germline, CDR1 is MRHNA, CDR2 SNTAGT. The CDR3 is 14 amino acids. Trimming took off 0 bases at V and 5 bases at J, with 9 bases between the two ends.

J is TRBJ1-2 and V is TRBV2, with 9 positions matching TRBD1. The J segment lost 6 bases and the V segment lost 8 bases, leaving 10 bases of the junction unmatched. The CDR3 loop spans 14 amino acids. Germline CDR1 and CDR2: SNHLY and FYNNEI. The CDR3 coding sequence is TGTGCCAGCGAGGGGCGCGACAGGGGGGATGGCTACACCTTC. Its protein is CASEGRDRGDGYTF.

The V gene is TRBV6-1, the J gene TRBJ2-7; 9 bases are a match to TRBD2. V was pared by 3 bases and J by 3 bases, with 15 bases of the junction left unmatched. Germline loops: CDR1 MNHNS, CDR2 SASEGT. The CDR3 is made up of 18 amino acids. CDR3 DNA sequence: TGTGCCAGCAGTGACCCTAGCGGGGTTAATCTAAAAAGCTACGAGCAGTACTTC. It specifies CASSDPSGVNLKSYEQYF.